The 25 T cell receptor beta chains presented below share a single source sample, sequenced in a study of T cell repertoires in MIS-A myocarditis. Assay used: immunoSEQ multiplex PCR; TCRdb lists only in-frame clones, some missing. Of roughly 10,000 clones detected, approximately 90% appear once; the ten largest clones hold 2% to 2.5%. Sequencing was performed on thoracic lymph node tissue obtained at autopsy. Receptors were obtained from a young man with fulminant myocarditis from multisystem inflammatory syndrome in adults (MIS-A) after COVID-19.

V usage is TRBV9 and J usage is TRBJ2-2; possible D gene TRBD2, 6 bases. CDR3 length: 14 residues. Trimming removed 2 bases from V and 10 bases from J, with 15 bases in between. Germline V gene data show CDR1 as SGDLS and CDR2 as YYNGEE. The CDR3 loop is CASSVWEALLELFF. The CDR3 nucleotides are TGTGCCAGCAGCGTCTGGGAGGCTCTGTTGGAGCTGTTTTTT.

V is TRBV19 and J is TRBJ1-5; 7 positions agree with TRBD1. The length of the CDR3 is 17 residues. The germline gives CDR1 LNHDA, CDR2 SQIVND (reference sequence). The V and J ends lost 2 bases and 0 bases, in that order; junction bases with no gene match: 7. The DNA of the CDR3 is TGTGCCAGTAGTATACGACAGGGTGGGGATAGCAATCAGCCCCAGCATTTT. Encoded protein: CASSIRQGGDSNQPQHF.

This rearrangement joins TRBV24-1 to TRBJ1-5; D unresolved. V lost 0 bases, J lost 7 bases, and 3 bases lay in between. There are 12 residues in the CDR3. Looked up from germline, CDR1 is KGHDR and CDR2 is SFDVKD. CDR3 in amino acids: CATSDLGQPQHF. The CDR3 nucleotides are TGTGCCACCAGTGATTTGGGACAGCCCCAGCATTTT.

This rearrangement joins TRBV2 to TRBJ1-2, with D unresolved. The germline V gene encodes CDR1 SNHLY and CDR2 FYNNEI. V was clipped by 0 bases and J by 14 bases, with 10 bases between them. CDR3 size: 11 residues. The CDR3 here is CASSEARGETF. The CDR3 DNA reads as TGTGCCAGCAGTGAAGCCCGGGGTGAGACCTTC.

The chain carries TRBV28 and TRBJ1-6; D gene unclear. From germline, CDR1 is MDHEN and CDR2 SYDVKM. This CDR3 has 13 amino acids. V lost 5 bases and J 17 bases, leaving 19 bases between the germline ends. CDR3 DNA sequence: TGTGCCAGCAGTCCGATACACGGCCCCCACGTCCACTTT. Its protein product is CASSPIHGPHVHF.

Only one count was recorded for this clone. J is TRBJ1-5 and V is TRBV28; D is perhaps TRBD1 (5 bases). In germline, CDR1 is MDHEN, CDR2 SYDVKM. Trimming removed 3 bases from V and 7 bases from J, with 10 bases in between. The CDR3 has 13 amino acids. CDR3 in DNA: TGTGCCAGCAGTTTTTATCGGGGGCAGCCCCAGCATTTT. Amino acid sequence: CASSFYRGQPQHF.

The rearrangement uses TRBV14 and TRBJ2-7; 7 bases align to TRBD1. The CDR3 consists of 14 residues. CDR1 is SGHDN and CDR2 is FVKESK in the germline V gene. J lost 12 bases, V lost 4 bases, and 15 bases had no gene match. The DNA for the CDR3 is TGTGCCAGCAGCCTGGGACAGACCAAGCGTCGTGCGTACTTC. This translates into CASSLGQTKRRAYF.

This clone was seen just once. The chain links TRBV3-1 (or the pseudogene TRBV3-2) to TRBJ1-1, with no clear D. V lost 4 bases and J lost 5, with 5 bases in between. This CDR3 contains 11 residues. Germline loops: CDR1 LGHDT, CDR2 YNNKEL (reference sequence). CDR3 sequence: CASSPGTEAFF. The CDR3 DNA reads TGTGCCAGCAGCCCAGGTACTGAAGCTTTCTTT.

The chain combines TRBV19 with TRBJ1-2; D is possibly TRBD1 (5 bases). This CDR3 spans 15 amino acids. With 1 base removed from V and 6 bases from J, the gap between germline ends came to 15 bases. Per the germline V gene, CDR1 is LNHDA and CDR2 is SQIVND (reference sequence). CDR3 loop: CASSIVRDLGHGYTF. CDR3 coding DNA: TGTGCCAGTAGTATAGTAAGGGACCTCGGTCATGGCTACACCTTC.

This clone was detected once. The chain links TRBV4-1 to TRBJ1-5; 9 nucleotides line up with TRBD1. The CDR3 spans 16 residues. The germline V gene has CDR1 MGHRA and CDR2 YSYEKL. Unmatched junction bases numbered 14, after V lost 3 bases and J lost 11 bases. The DNA of the CDR3 is TGCGCCAGCAGCCAGGGACAGGGCAGTTCCGTCACAGCCCAGCATTTT. It specifies CASSQGQGSSVTAQHF.

The chain links TRBV4-1 to TRBJ1-5, with D uncertain. This CDR3 is built from 15 residues. Germline V gene lookup returns CDR1 MGHRA and CDR2 YSYEKL. Trimming took off 3 bases at V and 1 base at J, with 10 bases between the two ends. The CDR3 region has the DNA TGCGCCAGCAGCCAGCCCCCTGGGAGCAATCAGCCCCAGCATTTT. Amino acids: CASSQPPGSNQPQHF.

The table lists this clone with a few counts. V gene TRBV28 combines with J gene TRBJ2-7; TRBD1 matches at 8 bases. Germline CDR1 and CDR2: MDHEN and SYDVKM. There are 15 residues in the CDR3. V lost 3 bases and J lost 4; bases outside the gene matches: 8. The CDR3 DNA sequence: TGTGCCAGCAGTTTGGTAGGACAGGGCTTATACGAGCAGTACTTC. As protein: CASSLVGQGLYEQYF.

The rearrangement uses TRBV2 and TRBJ1-1, with D hard to call. This CDR3 has 13 residues. Per germline, CDR1 SNHLY and CDR2 FYNNEI. Trimming shortened V by 1 base and J by 1 base, and 4 bases separated the two germline ends. This CDR3 is CASSEVWNTEAFF. CDR3 in DNA: TGTGCCAGCAGTGAAGTATGGAACACTGAAGCTTTCTTT.

Of note for this clone: One junction end does not reproduce the germline sequence, and a read error may be involved. The chain has TRBV7-7 and TRBJ2-3; D unresolved. The CDR3 length is 15 residues. Germline V lookup: CDR1 SSHAT, CDR2 FNYEAQ (reference sequence). This chain's CDR3 is CASSLGDTSTDTQYF. CDR3 coding DNA: TGTGCTAGCAGCTTAGGTGACACCTCCACAGATACGCAGTATTTT.

The rearrangement links TRBV4-2 to TRBJ2-7; D not certain. CDR1 and CDR2 from the germline V gene are LGHNA and YNFKEQ. The CDR3 runs to 16 residues. Trimming cost V 0 bases and J 2 bases, with 14 bases left between them. The CDR3 nucleotides are TGTGCCAGCAGCCAAGATAATTCCGGCACCACCTACGAGCAGTACTTC. Its protein is CASSQDNSGTTYEQYF.

The chain combines TRBV4-3 with TRBJ2-5; D ambiguous. Trimming took off 3 bases at V and 5 bases at J, with 10 bases between the two ends. From germline, CDR1 is LGHNA and CDR2 YSLEER. CDR3 size: 13 residues. The CDR3 coding sequence is TGCGCCAGCAGCCAGGGGTTCGGGGAGACCCAGTACTTC. Its protein product is CASSQGFGETQYF.

This clone was counted between two and nine times. The rearrangement joins TRBV7-9 to TRBJ1-6; D possibly corresponds to TRBD1 (5 bases). Germline V gene sequence: CDR1 SEHNR, CDR2 FQNEAQ (reference sequence). The length of the CDR3 is 16 residues. V lost 3 bases to trimming and J lost 7 bases, with 16 bases between them. The CDR3 loop reads CASSFAGADLNSPLHF. The CDR3 DNA reads TGTGCCAGCAGCTTTGCCGGGGCCGACCTAAATTCACCCCTCCACTTT.

The chain recombines TRBV11-2 with TRBJ2-7; 10 bases agree with TRBD2. The CDR3 sequence is 16 residues long. The germline V gene encodes CDR1 SGHAT and CDR2 FQNNGV. The V gene end was trimmed by 4 bases and the J gene end by 2 bases; junction bases not matched to a gene: 8. The CDR3 DNA reads TGTGCCAGCAGCTCCGGTAGCGGGGGGCTTGCCTACGAGCAGTACTTC. Translating gives CASSSGSGGLAYEQYF.

This clone has a single count. CDR3 loop: CAIRPSLSYNEQFF. The CDR3 nucleotides read TGTGCCATCAGGCCCTCGCTCTCCTACAATGAGCAGTTCTTC. The V gene is TRBV10-3, the J gene TRBJ2-1; D call uncertain. Trimming took 6 bases from V and 0 from J, leaving 9 bases between them. The CDR3 is 14 amino acids. Per germline, CDR1 ENHRY and CDR2 SYGVKD.

The CDR3 region has the DNA TGTGCCAGCAGTTACTTAAGGGCTCGAACTGAAGCTTTCTTT. The encoded protein is CASSYLRARTEAFF. The chain employs TRBV6-5 and TRBJ1-1; D unclear. V gave up 1 base and J gave up 5 bases, with 11 bases separating them. This CDR3 comprises 14 residues. The V gene's germline CDR1 is MNHEY and CDR2 SVGAGI.

There are a few counts of this clone. This rearrangement joins TRBV6-6 to TRBJ1-1; D is unresolved. This CDR3 has 11 amino acids. Per germline, CDR1 MNHNY and CDR2 SVGAGI (reference sequence). The V end was cut by 7 bases, the J end by 0 bases, with 3 bases between. The chain's CDR3 is CASNLNTEAFF. CDR3 in DNA: TGTGCCAGCAACCTGAACACTGAAGCTTTCTTT.

The chain is built from TRBV10-3 and TRBJ1-1; D gene uncertain. CDR3 length: 13 amino acids. Trimming left V 10 bases short and J 0 bases short, with 12 bases between. Per germline, CDR1 ENHRY and CDR2 SYGVKD. In DNA, the CDR3 is TGTGCCACCCGTAGCGGGATGAACACTGAAGCTTTCTTT. Its translation is CATRSGMNTEAFF.

This sequence joins TRBV7-2 and TRBJ1-1; D gene unclear. Germline V lookup: CDR1 SGHTA, CDR2 FQGNSA. Between the trimmed V and J ends, which lost 2 bases and 7 bases, there was a span of 8 bases. This CDR3 has 12 amino acids. CDR3 nucleotides: TGTGCCAGCAGCTTATGGGGTGGTGAAGCTTTCTTT. Translating it yields CASSLWGGEAFF.

This chain connects TRBV7-2 to TRBJ2-2; 9 bases match TRBD1. The CDR3 totals 17 residues. CDR1 and CDR2 (germline): SGHTA, FQGNSA. V trimming: 5 bases; J trimming: 6 bases; junction bases outside the gene matches: 13. CDR3 DNA sequence: TGTGCCAGCAGCCCCGACCTAAACAGGGGGCTGTCCGGGGAGCTGTTTTTT. As protein: CASSPDLNRGLSGELFF.

The rearrangement links TRBV25-1 to TRBJ1-2, with D possibly matching TRBD1 (5 bases). V was trimmed by 11 bases and J by 2 bases, leaving 9 bases between them. Germline CDR1 reads MGHDK; CDR2 reads SYGVNS. CDR3 length: 11 residues. The DNA for the CDR3 is TGTGCCGCCCGGACAAACTATGGCTACACCTTC. It translates to CAARTNYGYTF.